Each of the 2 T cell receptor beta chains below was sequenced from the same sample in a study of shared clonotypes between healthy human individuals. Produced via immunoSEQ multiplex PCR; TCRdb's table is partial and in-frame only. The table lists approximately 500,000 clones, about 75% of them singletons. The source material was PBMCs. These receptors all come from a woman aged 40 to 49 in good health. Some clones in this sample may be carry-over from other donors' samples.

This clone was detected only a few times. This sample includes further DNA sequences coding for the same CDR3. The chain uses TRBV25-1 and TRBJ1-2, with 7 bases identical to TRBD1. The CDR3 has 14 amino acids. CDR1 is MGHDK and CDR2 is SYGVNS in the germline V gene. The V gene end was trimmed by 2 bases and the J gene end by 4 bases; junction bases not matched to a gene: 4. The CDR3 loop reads CASSEVTGTYGYTF. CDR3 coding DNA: TGTGCCAGCAGTGAAGTGACAGGGACCTATGGCTACACCTTC.

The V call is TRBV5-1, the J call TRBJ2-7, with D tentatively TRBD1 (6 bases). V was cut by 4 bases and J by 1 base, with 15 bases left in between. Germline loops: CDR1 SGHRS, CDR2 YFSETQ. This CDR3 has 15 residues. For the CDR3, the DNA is TGCGCCAGCAGCACCGGACAGCTGCGTTCCTACGAGCAGTACTTC. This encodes CASSTGQLRSYEQYF.